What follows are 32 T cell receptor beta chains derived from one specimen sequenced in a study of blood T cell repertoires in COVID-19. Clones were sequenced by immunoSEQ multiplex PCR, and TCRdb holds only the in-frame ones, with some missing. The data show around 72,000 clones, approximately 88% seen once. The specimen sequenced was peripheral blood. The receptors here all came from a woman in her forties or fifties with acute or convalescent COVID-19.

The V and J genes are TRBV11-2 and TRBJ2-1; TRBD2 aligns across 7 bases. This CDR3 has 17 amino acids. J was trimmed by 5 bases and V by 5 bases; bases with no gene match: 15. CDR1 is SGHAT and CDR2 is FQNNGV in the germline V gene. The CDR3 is CASSPPGVRELHNEQFF. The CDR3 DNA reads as TGTGCCAGCAGCCCCCCCGGGGTGCGGGAGTTACACAATGAGCAGTTCTTC.

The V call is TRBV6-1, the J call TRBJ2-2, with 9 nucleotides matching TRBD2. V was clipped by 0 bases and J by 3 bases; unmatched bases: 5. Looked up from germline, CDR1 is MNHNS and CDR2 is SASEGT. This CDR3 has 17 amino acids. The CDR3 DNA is TGTGCCAGCAGTGAAGCGGTAGCGGGGGCCCACACCGGGGAGCTGTTTTTT. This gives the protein CASSEAVAGAHTGELFF.

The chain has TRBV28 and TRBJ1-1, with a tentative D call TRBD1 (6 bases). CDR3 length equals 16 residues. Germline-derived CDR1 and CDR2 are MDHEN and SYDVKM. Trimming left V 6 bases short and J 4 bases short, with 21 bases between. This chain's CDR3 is CASRSHSGTFATEAFF. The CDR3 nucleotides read TGTGCCAGCAGGTCACACTCCGGGACATTTGCCACTGAAGCTTTCTTT.

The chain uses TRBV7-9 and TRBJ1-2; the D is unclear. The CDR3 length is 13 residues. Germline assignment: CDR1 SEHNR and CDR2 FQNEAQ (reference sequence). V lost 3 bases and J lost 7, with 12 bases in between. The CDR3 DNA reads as TGTGCCAGCAGCTTTTCGGAGTTGGGTGGCTACACCTTC. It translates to CASSFSELGGYTF.

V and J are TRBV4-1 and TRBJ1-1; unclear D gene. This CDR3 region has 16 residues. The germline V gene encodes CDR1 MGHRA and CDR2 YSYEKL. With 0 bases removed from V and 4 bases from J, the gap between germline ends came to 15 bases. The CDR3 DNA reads TGCGCCAGCAGCCAAGATCATCCGTCGGTCGGCACTGAAGCTTTCTTT. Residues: CASSQDHPSVGTEAFF.

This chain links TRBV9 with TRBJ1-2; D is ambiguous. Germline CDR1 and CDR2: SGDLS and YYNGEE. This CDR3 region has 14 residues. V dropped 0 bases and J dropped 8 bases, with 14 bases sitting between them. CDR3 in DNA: TGTGCCAGCAGCGTAGAGAGCGGGTTCGGGGGCTACACCTTC. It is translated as CASSVESGFGGYTF.

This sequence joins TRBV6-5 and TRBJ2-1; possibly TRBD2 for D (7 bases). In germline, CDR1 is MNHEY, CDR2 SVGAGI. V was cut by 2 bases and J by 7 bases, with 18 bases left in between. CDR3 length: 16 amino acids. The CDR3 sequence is CASSYKAGGPENEQFF. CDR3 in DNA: TGTGCCAGCAGTTACAAGGCCGGGGGGCCAGAGAATGAGCAGTTCTTC.

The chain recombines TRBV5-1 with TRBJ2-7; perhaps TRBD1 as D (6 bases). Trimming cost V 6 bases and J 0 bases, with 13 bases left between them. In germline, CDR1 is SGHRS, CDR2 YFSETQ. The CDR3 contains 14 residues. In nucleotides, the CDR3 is TGCGCCAGCAAAGGGACACTCAGCTCCTACGAGCAGTACTTC. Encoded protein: CASKGTLSSYEQYF.

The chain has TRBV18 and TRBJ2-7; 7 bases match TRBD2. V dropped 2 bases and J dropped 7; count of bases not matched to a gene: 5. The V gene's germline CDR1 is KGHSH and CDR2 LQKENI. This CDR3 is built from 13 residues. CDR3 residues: CASSPNEAGEQYF. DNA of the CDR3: TGTGCCAGCTCACCAAATGAAGCGGGAGAGCAGTACTTC.

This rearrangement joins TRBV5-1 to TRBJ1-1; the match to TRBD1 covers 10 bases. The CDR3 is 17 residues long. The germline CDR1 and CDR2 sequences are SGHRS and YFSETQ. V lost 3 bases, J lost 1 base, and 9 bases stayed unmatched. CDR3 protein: CASSWADRGRSNTEAFF. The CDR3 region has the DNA TGCGCCAGCAGCTGGGCGGACAGGGGGAGGTCGAACACTGAAGCTTTCTTT.

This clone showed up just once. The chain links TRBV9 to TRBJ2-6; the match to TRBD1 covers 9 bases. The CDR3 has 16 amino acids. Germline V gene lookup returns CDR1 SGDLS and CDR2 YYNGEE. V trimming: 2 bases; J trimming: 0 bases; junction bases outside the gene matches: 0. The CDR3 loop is CASSVTGGSGANVLTF. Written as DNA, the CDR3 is TGTGCCAGCAGCGTGACAGGGGGCTCTGGGGCCAACGTCCTGACTTTC.

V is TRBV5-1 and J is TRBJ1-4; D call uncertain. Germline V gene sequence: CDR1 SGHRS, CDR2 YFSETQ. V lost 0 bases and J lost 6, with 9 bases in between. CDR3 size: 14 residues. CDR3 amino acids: CASSLDHGDEKLFF. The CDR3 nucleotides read TGCGCCAGCAGCTTGGATCACGGGGATGAAAAACTGTTTTTT.

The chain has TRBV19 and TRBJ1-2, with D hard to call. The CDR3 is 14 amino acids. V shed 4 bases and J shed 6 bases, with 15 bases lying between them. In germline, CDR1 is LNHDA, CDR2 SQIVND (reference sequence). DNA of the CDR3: TGTGCCAGTAGTACACCCCGGAGGGTAGATGGCTACACCTTC. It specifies CASSTPRRVDGYTF.

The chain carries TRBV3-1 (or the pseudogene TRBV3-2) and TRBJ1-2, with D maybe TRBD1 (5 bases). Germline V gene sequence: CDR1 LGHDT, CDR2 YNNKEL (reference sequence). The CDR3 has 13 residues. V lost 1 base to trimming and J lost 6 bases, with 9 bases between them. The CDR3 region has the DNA TGTGCCAGCAGCCAAGGGTTAGGGGATGGCTACACCTTC. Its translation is CASSQGLGDGYTF.

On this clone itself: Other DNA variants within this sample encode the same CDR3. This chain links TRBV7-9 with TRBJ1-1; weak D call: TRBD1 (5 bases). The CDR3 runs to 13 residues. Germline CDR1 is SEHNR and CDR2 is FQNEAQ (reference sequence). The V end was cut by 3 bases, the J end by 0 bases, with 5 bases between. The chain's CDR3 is CASSLDMNTEAFF. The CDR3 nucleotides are TGTGCCAGCAGCTTGGACATGAACACTGAAGCTTTCTTT.

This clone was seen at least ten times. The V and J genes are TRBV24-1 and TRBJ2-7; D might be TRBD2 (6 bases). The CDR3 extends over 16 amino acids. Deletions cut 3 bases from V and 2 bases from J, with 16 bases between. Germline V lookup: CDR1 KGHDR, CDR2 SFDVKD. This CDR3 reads CATSDGLATRPYEQYF. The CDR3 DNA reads TGTGCCACCAGTGATGGGCTAGCGACCAGACCCTACGAGCAGTACTTC.

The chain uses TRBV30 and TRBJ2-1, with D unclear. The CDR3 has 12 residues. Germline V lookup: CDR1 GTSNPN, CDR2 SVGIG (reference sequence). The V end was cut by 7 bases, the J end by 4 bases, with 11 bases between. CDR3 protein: CALVQAYNEQFF. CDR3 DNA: TGTGCCTTGGTCCAGGCTTACAATGAGCAGTTCTTC. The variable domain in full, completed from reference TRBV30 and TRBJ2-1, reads SQTIHQWPATLVQPVGSPLSLECTVEGTSNPNLYWYRQAAGRGLQLLFYSVGIGQISSEVPQNLSASRPQDRQFILSSKKLLLSDSGFYLCALVQAYNEQFFGPGTRLTVL.

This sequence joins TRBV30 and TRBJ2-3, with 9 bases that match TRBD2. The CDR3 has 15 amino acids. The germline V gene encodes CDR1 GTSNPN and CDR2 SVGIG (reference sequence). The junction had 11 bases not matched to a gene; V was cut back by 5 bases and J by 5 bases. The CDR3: CAWGGGGAVIDTQYF. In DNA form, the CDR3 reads TGTGCCTGGGGCGGCGGGGGGGCTGTTATAGATACGCAGTATTTT.

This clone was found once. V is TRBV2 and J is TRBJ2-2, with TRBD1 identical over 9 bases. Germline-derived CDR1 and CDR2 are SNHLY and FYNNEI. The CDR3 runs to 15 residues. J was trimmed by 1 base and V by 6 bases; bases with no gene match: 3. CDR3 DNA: TGTGCCAGCAGCCCGGACAGGGGGAACACCGGGGAGCTGTTTTTT. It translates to CASSPDRGNTGELFF. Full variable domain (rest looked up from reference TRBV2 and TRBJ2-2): EPEVTQTPSHQVTQMGQEVILRCVPISNHLYFYWYRQILGQKVEFLVSFYNNEISEKSEIFDDQFSVERPDGSNFTLKIRSTKLEDSAMYFCASSPDRGNTGELFFGEGSRLTVL.

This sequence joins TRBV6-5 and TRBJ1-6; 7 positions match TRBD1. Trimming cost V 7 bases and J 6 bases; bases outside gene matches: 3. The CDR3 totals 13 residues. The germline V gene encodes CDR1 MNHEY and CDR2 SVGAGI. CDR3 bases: TGTGCCAGCATCCGGGACAGTAATTCACCCCTCCACTTT. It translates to CASIRDSNSPLHF.

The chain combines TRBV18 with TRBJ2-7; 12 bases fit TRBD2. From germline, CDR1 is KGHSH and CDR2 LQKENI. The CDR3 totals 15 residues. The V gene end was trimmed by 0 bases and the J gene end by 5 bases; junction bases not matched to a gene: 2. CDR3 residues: CASSPPGLAGHEQYF. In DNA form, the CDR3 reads TGTGCCAGCTCACCACCGGGACTAGCGGGCCACGAGCAGTACTTC.

CDR3 sequence: CASSHLSLGTGSYEQYF. The CDR3, as DNA: TGCGCCAGCAGCCATCTTTCCCTCGGGACTGGGTCCTACGAGCAGTACTTC. The V gene is TRBV4-1, the J gene TRBJ2-7; a possible D gene is TRBD2 (6 bases). Germline values: CDR1 MGHRA, CDR2 YSYEKL. V was pared by 3 bases and J by 1 base, with 19 bases between. The CDR3 length is 17 residues.

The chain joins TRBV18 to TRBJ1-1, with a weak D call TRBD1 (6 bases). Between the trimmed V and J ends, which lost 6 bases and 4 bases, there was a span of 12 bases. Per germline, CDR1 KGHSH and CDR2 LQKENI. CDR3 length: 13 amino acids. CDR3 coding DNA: TGTGCCAGCTCGCAACAGGGTGGCACTGAAGCTTTCTTT. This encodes CASSQQGGTEAFF.

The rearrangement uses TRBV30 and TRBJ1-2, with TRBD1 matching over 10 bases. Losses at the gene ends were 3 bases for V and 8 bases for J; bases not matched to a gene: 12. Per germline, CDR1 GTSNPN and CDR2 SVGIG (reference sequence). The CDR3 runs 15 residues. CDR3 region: CAWSLIRDRGSGYTF. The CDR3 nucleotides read TGTGCCTGGAGCTTAATTCGGGACAGGGGTTCCGGCTACACCTTC.

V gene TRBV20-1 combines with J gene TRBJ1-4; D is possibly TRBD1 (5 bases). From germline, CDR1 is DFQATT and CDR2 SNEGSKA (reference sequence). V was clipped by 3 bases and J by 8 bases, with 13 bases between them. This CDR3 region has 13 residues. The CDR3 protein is CSASGGAEEKLFF. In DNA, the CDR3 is TGCAGTGCTAGTGGCGGGGCAGAGGAAAAACTGTTTTTT.

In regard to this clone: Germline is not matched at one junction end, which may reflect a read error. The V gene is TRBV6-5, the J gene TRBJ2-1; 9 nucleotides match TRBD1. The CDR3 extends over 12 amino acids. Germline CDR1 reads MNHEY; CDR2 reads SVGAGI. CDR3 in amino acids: CASSFSGTGPVF. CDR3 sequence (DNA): TGTGCCAGCAGTTTTTCCGGGACAGGGCCGGTCTTC.

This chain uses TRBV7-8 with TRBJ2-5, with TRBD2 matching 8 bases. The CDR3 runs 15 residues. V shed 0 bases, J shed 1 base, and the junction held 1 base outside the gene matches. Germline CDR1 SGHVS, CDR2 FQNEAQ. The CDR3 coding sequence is TGTGCCAGCAGCTTAGCACTAGCGGCCCAAGAGACCCAGTACTTC. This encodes CASSLALAAQETQYF.

The CDR3 protein is CASSRDRPLNQPQHF. The CDR3 DNA follows: TGTGCCAGCAGCCGCGACAGACCTCTCAATCAGCCCCAGCATTTT. The J gene is TRBJ1-5, the V gene TRBV6-5; D is possibly TRBD1 (5 bases). Trimming removed 6 bases from V and 3 bases from J, with 15 bases in between. Per the germline V gene, CDR1 is MNHEY and CDR2 is SVGAGI. The CDR3 consists of 15 residues.

CDR3 nucleotides: TGTGCCAGCAGCCCGCGCGGGGCGCGCAACGAGCAGTACTTC. As protein: CASSPRGARNEQYF. V is TRBV5-4 and J is TRBJ2-7, with a weak D call TRBD2 (6 bases). The CDR3 covers 14 residues. Germline V gene sequence: CDR1 SGHNT, CDR2 YYREEE (reference sequence). Between the trimmed V and J ends, which lost 4 bases and 5 bases, there was a span of 16 bases.

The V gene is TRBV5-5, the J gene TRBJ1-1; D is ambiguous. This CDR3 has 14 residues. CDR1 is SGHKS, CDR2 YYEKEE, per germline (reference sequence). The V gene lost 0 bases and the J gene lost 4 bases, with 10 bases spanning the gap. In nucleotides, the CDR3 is TGTGCCAGCAGCTTGGTTGTTATCCCCACTGAAGCTTTCTTT. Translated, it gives CASSLVVIPTEAFF.

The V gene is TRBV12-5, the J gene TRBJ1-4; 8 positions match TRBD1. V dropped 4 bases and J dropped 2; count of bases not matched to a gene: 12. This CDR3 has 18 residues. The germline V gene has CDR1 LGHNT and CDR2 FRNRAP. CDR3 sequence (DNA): TGTGCTAGTGGTTGGACTGGACAGGGCCTTCGGACTAATGAAAAACTGTTTTTT. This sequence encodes CASGWTGQGLRTNEKLFF.

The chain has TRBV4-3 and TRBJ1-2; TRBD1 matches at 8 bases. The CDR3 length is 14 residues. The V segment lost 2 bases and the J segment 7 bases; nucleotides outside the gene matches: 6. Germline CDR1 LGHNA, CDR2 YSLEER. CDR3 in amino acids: CASSQPGTGGGYTF. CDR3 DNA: TGCGCCAGCAGCCAACCCGGGACAGGAGGTGGCTACACCTTC.